The clone carrying this T cell receptor (beta chain) was seen only once. The antigen is undetermined. The data originate from a study of blood T cells in healthy people across ages. Findings and caveats of the study: Long-lived and aged donors differed, with more naive CD4+ cells and higher diversity in the long-lived. Underestimates were what the diversity estimates from one million T cells were considered to be.

The use of a sample-barcoded 5' primer and a J-beta primer mix characterized a second PCR of roughly 6 to 11 cycles. TCRdb reanalysed the 5' RACE reads using MiXCR and keeps one entry per CDR3 protein. The sample has about 970,000 distinct CDR3 sequences, just over 50% seen once. The length of the CDR3 is 15 residues. The V and J ends lost 5 bases and 0 bases respectively, with 13 bases between them. Germline V CDR1 and CDR2: MNHEY, SMNVEV (reference sequence). The chain combines TRBV27 with TRBJ1-2, with D possibly matching TRBD1 (6 bases). The origin of this receptor is an older woman in good health. The material sequenced was blood. The CDR3 spells CASSVRGLANYGYTF. CDR3 nucleotides: TGTGCCAGCAGTGTCAGGGGCCTAGCTAACTATGGCTACACCTTC.